This TCR beta chain is from a study of spatial heterogeneity in lung cancer. Study results and limitations: For expanded intratumoral alpha and beta TCRs, counts tracked tumor mutation counts.

TCRdb reprocessed the 5' RACE reads via MiXCR and lists one record per CDR3 protein. The sample lists about 3,800 distinct CDR3 sequences, over 4% seen once, with about 47% in the top ten. The CDR3 is made up of 14 amino acids. Germline CDR1 SNHLY, CDR2 FYNNEI. Trimming left V 4 bases short and J 4 bases short, with 12 bases between. In this sample, this clonotype turned up many times. Its antigen is unidentified. Time point denoted: sample taken at primary tumor resection. The cohort: 70 to 85 early-stage, untreated non-small cell lung cancer patients. Unsorted whole RNA samples from tumor, nontumor lung or frozen PBMC were sequenced.

This sequence was found in a male donor with early-stage non-small cell lung cancer. Sequencing used lung tumor tissue, obtained at surgery. The V gene is TRBV2, the J gene TRBJ2-3; D not certain. CDR3 sequence: CASSGWTRPDTQYF. The CDR3 DNA follows: TGTGCCAGCAGTGGATGGACCCGCCCAGATACGCAGTATTTT.